A single sample gave rise to the 28 T cell receptor beta chains below, sequenced in a study of cytomegalovirus exposure and HLA in healthy donors. Vbeta (60) and Jbeta (13) primers were used in the PCR. The assay was immunoSEQ multiplex PCR, and TCRdb's table has in-frame clones only and misses some. The data show about 40,000 clones, 60% to 75% seen once. Material: PBMCs. The receptor set was obtained from a man aged 40-49 years in good health and CMV-seronegative.

The CDR3, as DNA: TGTGCCAGCAGCCGCAGGAATTACAATGAGCAGTTCTTC. Translating gives CASSRRNYNEQFF. The V gene is TRBV7-9, the J gene TRBJ2-1; the D is unclear. Germline CDR1 SEHNR, CDR2 FQNEAQ (reference sequence). Trimming shortened V by 5 bases and J by 4 bases, and 9 bases separated the two germline ends. The CDR3 covers 13 residues.

This clone occurred a few times. The rearrangement uses TRBV30 and TRBJ1-6; no clear D. Germline V gives CDR1 GTSNPN, CDR2 SVGIG (reference sequence). The germline V and J ends were trimmed by 0 bases and 1 base, with 10 bases remaining between them. This CDR3 comprises 16 residues. CDR3 DNA sequence: TGTGCCTGGAGTGTACCCCGGGAGTCCTATAATTCACCCCTCCACTTT. This codes for CAWSVPRESYNSPLHF.

The chain recombines TRBV29-1 with TRBJ2-5, with 7 bases fitting TRBD1. CDR1 is SQVTM, CDR2 ANQGSEA, per germline. J was trimmed by 1 base and V by 3 bases; bases with no gene match: 5. This CDR3 region has 14 residues. The CDR3 region has the DNA TGCAGCGTTGATGTGGGACAGCTCCAAGAGACCCAGTACTTC. Amino acid sequence: CSVDVGQLQETQYF. Full variable domain (missing parts from reference TRBV29-1 and TRBJ2-5): SAVISQKPSRDICQRGTSLTIQCQVDSQVTMMFWYRQQPGQSLTLIATANQGSEATYESGFVIDKFPISRPNLTFSTLTVSNMSPEDSSIYLCSVDVGQLQETQYFGPGTRLLVL.

The chain couples TRBV5-1 to TRBJ2-1; possible D gene TRBD2, 6 bases. Germline CDR1 SGHRS, CDR2 YFSETQ. V was pared by 1 base and J by 3 bases, with 17 bases between. The CDR3 extends over 17 amino acids. For the CDR3, the DNA is TGCGCCAGCAGCTTGTTTAGTGGGAGGCAGGGCTACAATGAGCAGTTCTTC. Translated, it gives CASSLFSGRQGYNEQFF.

The chain carries TRBV5-4 and TRBJ2-5; tentative D call: TRBD2 (5 bases). The germline V gene encodes CDR1 SGHNT and CDR2 YYREEE (reference sequence). The germline V and J ends were trimmed by 1 base and 1 base, with 8 bases remaining between them. The CDR3 spans 14 residues. In DNA, the CDR3 is TGTGCCAGCAGCTTGAAACGGGGCCAAGAGACCCAGTACTTC. It yields the protein CASSLKRGQETQYF. Looking up the rest from reference TRBV5-4 and TRBJ2-5 gives the full variable domain: ETGVTQSPTHLIKTRGQQVTLRCSSQSGHNTVSWYQQALGQGPQFIFQYYREEENGRGNFPPRFSGLQFPNYSSELNVNALELDDSALYLCASSLKRGQETQYFGPGTRLLVL.

The chain combines TRBV28 with TRBJ2-1, with D possibly matching TRBD1 (5 bases). Trimming left V 8 bases short and J 5 bases short, with 16 bases between. The CDR3 contains 14 residues. Germline-derived CDR1 and CDR2 are MDHEN and SYDVKM. The CDR3 loop is CASRWAGLDNEQFF. CDR3 DNA: TGTGCCAGCCGATGGGCAGGGTTGGACAATGAGCAGTTCTTC.

The rearrangement joins TRBV6-1 to TRBJ1-6; 10 nucleotides line up with TRBD1. The CDR3 is 15 amino acids. Germline CDR1 MNHNS, CDR2 SASEGT. The J segment lost 14 bases and the V segment lost 1 base, leaving 8 bases of the junction unmatched. Here the CDR3 reads CASSEEGTGAMALHF. DNA for the CDR3: TGTGCCAGCAGTGAAGAGGGGACAGGGGCCATGGCCCTCCACTTT.

V and J are TRBV4-1 and TRBJ1-5; 8 nucleotides align to TRBD1. With 1 base clipped from V and 6 bases from J, the junction kept 5 bases outside the gene matches. CDR1 is MGHRA, CDR2 YSYEKL, per germline. CDR3 length: 15 amino acids. CDR3 residues: CASSQGTGLSQPQHF. Here the CDR3 DNA reads TGCGCCAGCAGCCAAGGGACAGGGTTGAGTCAGCCCCAGCATTTT.

The rearrangement uses TRBV10-3 and TRBJ1-6; D unresolved. CDR3 length equals 15 residues. The V gene lost 6 bases and the J gene lost 9 bases, with 18 bases spanning the gap. Germline-derived CDR1 and CDR2 are ENHRY and SYGVKD. CDR3 loop: CAIRGPTEGSSPLHF. In nucleotides, the CDR3 is TGTGCCATCAGGGGCCCGACGGAGGGTAGTTCACCCCTCCACTTT.

The chain uses TRBV30 and TRBJ2-7; 7 bases are shared with TRBD1. The germline V gene has CDR1 GTSNPN and CDR2 SVGIG (reference sequence). Trimming at V came to 3 bases and at J to 2 bases, leaving 4 bases not matched to a gene. The CDR3 is 13 amino acids. CDR3 sequence: CAWRPGQTYEQYF. In nucleotides, the CDR3 is TGTGCCTGGAGGCCGGGACAGACCTACGAGCAGTACTTC.

The chain combines TRBV19 with TRBJ2-5; D unclear. CDR3 length equals 13 residues. V lost 5 bases to trimming and J lost 2 bases, with 9 bases between them. CDR1 LNHDA and CDR2 SQIVND come from the germline V gene (reference sequence). This CDR3 reads CASSGLLQETQYF. The DNA of the CDR3 is TGTGCCAGTAGTGGCCTACTACAAGAGACCCAGTACTTC.

The chain is built from TRBV2 and TRBJ2-3, with a tentative D call TRBD1 (6 bases). Germline lookup yields CDR1 SNHLY and CDR2 FYNNEI. The CDR3 runs to 13 residues. V lost 6 bases and J lost 2, with 9 bases in between. The CDR3 DNA reads TGTGCCAGCAGGACAGGCCTCACAGATACGCAGTATTTT. Translating gives CASRTGLTDTQYF.

This chain joins TRBV2 and TRBJ2-2; D gene ambiguous. The V end lost 7 bases, the J end lost 0 bases, and 9 bases lay between the germline ends. Per germline, CDR1 SNHLY and CDR2 FYNNEI. The CDR3 runs to 14 residues. CDR3 protein: CASTPVTNTGELFF. The CDR3 DNA reads as TGTGCCAGCACTCCAGTCACGAACACCGGGGAGCTGTTTTTT.

The chain recombines TRBV4-2 with TRBJ2-7; possibly TRBD1 for D (6 bases). The CDR3 totals 15 residues. CDR1 LGHNA and CDR2 YNFKEQ come from the germline V gene. Trimming cost V 0 bases and J 4 bases, with 13 bases left between them. The CDR3 coding sequence is TGTGCCAGCAGCCAAGATTTCGGACAGCGGTACGAGCAGTACTTC. Amino acid sequence: CASSQDFGQRYEQYF.

The chain couples TRBV7-8 to TRBJ1-2; D is unclear. CDR3 length: 14 amino acids. V was pared by 4 bases and J by 3 bases, with 12 bases between. CDR1 is SGHVS, CDR2 FQNEAQ, per germline. The CDR3 protein is CASSSAGRDYGYTF. DNA of the CDR3: TGTGCCAGCAGCTCCGCGGGGAGGGACTATGGCTACACCTTC. Filled out from reference TRBV7-8 and TRBJ1-2, the complete variable domain reads GAGVSQSPRYKVAKRGQDVALRCDPISGHVSLFWYQQALGQGPEFLTYFQNEAQLDKSGLPSDRFFAERPEGSVSTLKIQRTQQEDSAVYLCASSSAGRDYGYTFGSGTRLTVV.

The rearrangement uses TRBV28 and TRBJ1-1; 8 bases fit TRBD1. The CDR3 is 14 amino acids. CDR1 is MDHEN and CDR2 is SYDVKM in the germline V gene. V trimming: 4 bases; J trimming: 2 bases; junction bases outside the gene matches: 3. In DNA form, the CDR3 reads TGTGCCAGCAGTTCGGGACAGGTAAACACTGAAGCTTTCTTT. Amino acid sequence: CASSSGQVNTEAFF.

This rearrangement joins TRBV7-9 to TRBJ1-2, with TRBD1 identical over 12 bases. The V segment lost 4 bases and the J segment 7 bases; nucleotides outside the gene matches: 4. Germline loops: CDR1 SEHNR, CDR2 FQNEAQ (reference sequence). The CDR3 covers 14 residues. CDR3 nucleotides: TGTGCCAGCAGCTCCGGGACAGGGGGCTTTGGCTACACCTTC. As protein: CASSSGTGGFGYTF.

The V call is TRBV11-2, the J call TRBJ1-1; TRBD1 aligns across 10 bases. The trim removed 5 bases at V and 0 bases at J, leaving 15 bases unmatched. CDR3 size: 19 residues. Germline V gene lookup returns CDR1 SGHAT and CDR2 FQNNGV. This chain's CDR3 is CASSQGEFGTGALNTEAFF. CDR3 nucleotide sequence: TGTGCCAGCAGCCAAGGAGAGTTTGGGACAGGGGCATTGAACACTGAAGCTTTCTTT.

This chain uses TRBV9 with TRBJ2-3; TRBD2 matches 11 bases. Trimming cost V 4 bases and J 1 base; bases outside gene matches: 17. The CDR3 runs to 20 residues. Germline V gene data show CDR1 as SGDLS and CDR2 as YYNGEE. The CDR3 DNA is TGTGCCAGCAGCCAGACCCGAGGTAGCGGGGGGGCCGAGGGCACAGATACGCAGTATTTT. It translates to CASSQTRGSGGAEGTDTQYF. Looking up the rest from reference TRBV9 and TRBJ2-3 gives the full variable domain: DSGVTQTPKHLITATGQRVTLRCSPRSGDLSVYWYQQSLDQGLQFLIQYYNGEERAKGNILERFSAQQFPDLHSELNLSSLELGDSALYFCASSQTRGSGGAEGTDTQYFGPGTRLTVL.

This rearrangement joins TRBV2 to TRBJ1-6; D may be TRBD1 (5 bases). The V and J ends lost 7 bases and 1 base respectively, with 11 bases between them. Germline CDR1 SNHLY, CDR2 FYNNEI. The CDR3 consists of 15 residues. The DNA for the CDR3 is TGTGCCAGCATGGGAGGGGCTTCCTATAATTCACCCCTCCACTTT. Translation gives CASMGGASYNSPLHF.

J is TRBJ1-2 and V is TRBV4-1, with TRBD1 matching over 10 bases. V was clipped by 2 bases and J by 0 bases; unmatched bases: 9. The CDR3 is made up of 18 amino acids. Germline values: CDR1 MGHRA, CDR2 YSYEKL. The CDR3 nucleotides are TGCGCCAGCAGCCAACTAGGAACCGGGACAGGGGCTAACTATGGCTACACCTTC. It specifies CASSQLGTGTGANYGYTF.

The chain combines TRBV11-1 with TRBJ2-3; the D is unclear. Germline CDR1 reads SGHAT; CDR2 reads FQDESV (reference sequence). V gave up 5 bases and J gave up 2 bases, with 14 bases separating them. The length of the CDR3 is 15 residues. The CDR3 sequence: CASSPGGPTTDTQYF. As DNA, the CDR3 is TGTGCCAGCAGCCCTGGTGGGCCGACCACAGATACGCAGTATTTT.

V and J are TRBV7-9 and TRBJ2-1, with D possibly TRBD1 on 6 matching bases. Between the trimmed V and J ends, which lost 1 base and 8 bases, there was a span of 15 bases. The CDR3 totals 15 residues. Germline V gene sequence: CDR1 SEHNR, CDR2 FQNEAQ (reference sequence). CDR3 in amino acids: CASSLGSAEGDEQFF. The DNA of the CDR3 is TGTGCCAGCAGCTTAGGGTCGGCAGAGGGGGATGAGCAGTTCTTC.

This clone was observed a handful of times. The chain uses TRBV6-5 and TRBJ1-2; D is perhaps TRBD1 (6 bases). The V end lost 2 bases, the J end lost 0 bases, and 13 bases lay between the germline ends. This CDR3 region has 16 residues. Germline V lookup: CDR1 MNHEY, CDR2 SVGAGI. CDR3 in DNA: TGTGCCAGCAGTTACGTTGACAGGCGAGCTAACTATGGCTACACCTTC. Protein sequence: CASSYVDRRANYGYTF.

This sequence joins TRBV2 and TRBJ2-2, with TRBD1 matching over 7 bases. Germline V gene lookup returns CDR1 SNHLY and CDR2 FYNNEI. V shed 4 bases, J shed 5 bases, and the junction held 7 bases outside the gene matches. This CDR3 contains 15 residues. CDR3 coding DNA: TGTGCCAGCAGTGTTGGGACAGCCGGTACCGGGGAGCTGTTTTTT. Amino acids: CASSVGTAGTGELFF.

This chain uses TRBV28 with TRBJ2-7; TRBD2 agrees at 9 bases. CDR1 MDHEN and CDR2 SYDVKM come from the germline V gene. This CDR3 region has 17 residues. The V gene end was trimmed by 5 bases and the J gene end by 5 bases; junction bases not matched to a gene: 16. CDR3 sequence reads: CASSPGARGGAENEQYF. CDR3 DNA sequence: TGTGCCAGCAGTCCCGGGGCGCGCGGGGGGGCCGAAAACGAGCAGTACTTC.

CDR3 protein: CASSLPTSGSRGEQFF. The CDR3 DNA reads as TGTGCCAGCAGCCTCCCGACTAGCGGGTCGCGGGGTGAGCAGTTCTTC. The V gene is TRBV5-6, the J gene TRBJ2-1, with 10 bases fitting TRBD2. Trimming took 4 bases from V and 9 from J; bases not matched to a gene: 13. This CDR3 has 16 amino acids. Germline V gene data show CDR1 as SGHDT and CDR2 as YYEEEE.

This chain connects TRBV11-2 to TRBJ1-5; tentatively, D is TRBD1 (6 bases). Trimming pared 5 bases from V and 6 bases from J, leaving 17 bases between. Germline V gives CDR1 SGHAT, CDR2 FQNNGV. The CDR3 spans 15 residues. Here the CDR3 reads CASSAEGGEGQPQHF. CDR3 DNA: TGTGCCAGCAGCGCTGAAGGGGGGGAAGGTCAGCCCCAGCATTTT.